This T cell receptor beta chain is drawn from a study of technical replicates of blood from a handful of donors. Sequenced by immunoSEQ multiplex PCR; TCRdb stores in-frame clones only, minus some. Here the sample spans almost 70,000 clones, roughly nine tenths being singletons. With V trimmed by 4 bases and J by 5 bases, 15 bases remained unmatched. Looked up from germline, CDR1 is SGDLS and CDR2 is YYNGEE. CDR3 length equals 17 residues. The origin of this receptor is a human donor in good health. Some clones in this sample may be carry-over from other donors' samples. Sequences were obtained from PBMCs. V and J are TRBV9 and TRBJ2-7; 10 bases line up with TRBD2. DNA of the CDR3: TGTGCCAGCAGCTCAGAGCGGGAGGGCCGCCTTCCCCACGAGCAGTACTTC. This codes for CASSSEREGRLPHEQYF.